These 15 T cell receptor beta chains share one sample of origin, sequenced in a study of T-cell memory formation after mild COVID-19. Via MiXCR, TCRdb re-called the 5' RACE reads, giving one row per CDR3 protein. The sample yields approximately 560,000 distinct CDR3 sequences, around a sixth seen once. Input material: PBMCs or a T cell subset sorted from them (not recorded which). These receptors came from an adult woman who had mild COVID-19 (a few samples of this study predate the infection). Cell type and time point are not known.

The chain employs TRBV7-7 and TRBJ2-3; TRBD2 might be the D (5 bases). The CDR3 contains 13 residues. V lost 6 bases and J lost 4, with 11 bases in between. Germline loops: CDR1 SSHAT, CDR2 FNYEAQ (reference sequence). This CDR3 reads CASSSLGPDTQYF. The CDR3 region has the DNA TGTGCCAGCAGTTCACTAGGCCCAGATACGCAGTATTTT. Using reference TRBV7-7 and TRBJ2-3 for the parts outside the CDR3, the full variable domain is GAGVSQSPRYKVTKRGQDVTLRCDPISSHATLYWYQQALGQGPEFLTYFNYEAQPDKSGLPSDRFSAERPEGSISTLTIQRTEQRDSAMYRCASSSLGPDTQYFGPGTRLTVL.

This rearrangement joins TRBV7-2 to TRBJ1-1; D remains ambiguous. CDR1 and CDR2 from the germline V gene are SGHTA and FQGNSA. The V and J ends lost 6 bases and 8 bases respectively, with 19 bases between them. The CDR3 covers 14 residues. The CDR3 sequence is CASRRSPLEEEAFF. For the CDR3, the DNA is TGTGCCAGCAGAAGGAGCCCCCTGGAGGAAGAAGCTTTCTTT.

The rearrangement uses TRBV12-3 or TRBV12-4 and TRBJ2-7; D ambiguous. Between the trimmed V and J ends, which lost 4 bases and 3 bases, there was a span of 7 bases. This CDR3 is built from 12 residues. The CDR3 DNA reads TGTGCCAGCAGTTCGCCATACTACGAGCAGTACTTC. Translation: CASSSPYYEQYF.

This clonotype was detected many times. CDR3 sequence reads: CASSITVNTDTQYF. The CDR3 nucleotides read TGTGCCAGTAGTATCACCGTCAACACAGATACGCAGTATTTT. The V call is TRBV19, the J call TRBJ2-3; D gene uncertain. The CDR3 contains 14 residues. V was pared by 3 bases and J by 2 bases, with 9 bases between. The V gene's germline CDR1 is LNHDA and CDR2 SQIVND (reference sequence).

This clonotype came up a few times. This sequence joins TRBV7-2 and TRBJ2-5; D is possibly TRBD2 (6 bases). CDR1 is SGHTA, CDR2 FQGNSA, per germline. The CDR3 spans 13 residues. Trimming took off 1 base at V and 7 bases at J, with 10 bases between the two ends. The DNA of the CDR3 is TGTGCCAGCAGCTTAGAAGCAGCGGGGACCCAGTACTTC. This codes for CASSLEAAGTQYF.

The rearrangement uses TRBV13 and TRBJ2-1; D is ambiguous. Per germline, CDR1 PRHDT and CDR2 FYEKMQ (reference sequence). Trimming removed 5 bases from V and 11 bases from J, with 13 bases in between. The CDR3 covers 12 residues. CDR3 in amino acids: CASSLPPSQQFF. The CDR3 bases are TGTGCCAGCAGCCTTCCTCCGTCACAGCAGTTCTTC.

The chain links TRBV5-1 to TRBJ2-2, with no clear D. Germline V lookup: CDR1 SGHRS, CDR2 YFSETQ. This CDR3 is built from 16 residues. V was shortened by 3 bases and J by 3 bases, with 15 bases between the two germline ends. CDR3 protein: CASSSGGVAYTGELFF. CDR3 nucleotides: TGCGCCAGCAGCTCCGGCGGAGTAGCTTACACCGGGGAGCTGTTTTTT.

The chain links TRBV6-5 to TRBJ1-1; 7 bases align to TRBD1. Germline trimming cut 4 bases from V and 10 bases from J; bases unmatched to any gene: 6. CDR1 is MNHEY, CDR2 SVGAGI, per germline. The CDR3 spans 12 residues. The CDR3 coding sequence is TGTGCCAGCAGTTTAAGGACAGGTGCAGCTTTCTTT. It translates to CASSLRTGAAFF.

This clonotype came up many times. The chain links TRBV20-1 to TRBJ2-1; a weak D match, TRBD1 (5 bases). The CDR3 loop spans 14 amino acids. Germline-derived CDR1 and CDR2 are DFQATT and SNEGSKA (reference sequence). V lost 3 bases and J lost 6, with 15 bases in between. The CDR3 spells CSARGLGSPNEQFF. The CDR3 nucleotides read TGCAGTGCTAGGGGGCTTGGATCCCCCAATGAGCAGTTCTTC.

The chain has TRBV4-3 and TRBJ1-2; 9 bases map to TRBD1. The V and J ends lost 1 base and 7 bases, in that order; junction bases with no gene match: 7. Germline V lookup: CDR1 LGHNA, CDR2 YSLEER. The CDR3 is made up of 15 amino acids. The CDR3 reads CASSQGQQGAGGYTF. The CDR3 DNA sequence: TGCGCCAGCAGCCAAGGGCAACAGGGGGCAGGTGGCTACACCTTC.

The chain is built from TRBV4-1 and TRBJ2-7; D possibly corresponds to TRBD1 (5 bases). The CDR3 is 15 amino acids. Germline V gives CDR1 MGHRA, CDR2 YSYEKL. V was cut by 0 bases and J by 2 bases, with 11 bases left in between. CDR3 sequence (DNA): TGCGCCAGCAGCCAAGATAAGGGGCAGACCTACGAGCAGTACTTC. Encoded protein: CASSQDKGQTYEQYF.

The genes are TRBV20-1 and TRBJ2-1, with 7 bases fitting TRBD2. Germline CDR1 DFQATT, CDR2 SNEGSKA (reference sequence). This CDR3 contains 16 residues. Trimming cost V 0 bases and J 7 bases; bases outside gene matches: 12. The CDR3 DNA reads TGCAGTGCTAGAGATCCTCGCGGGAGAAGGTTAAATGAGCAGTTCTTC. This gives the protein CSARDPRGRRLNEQFF.

V usage is TRBV7-2 and J usage is TRBJ2-3, with D unresolved. CDR1 is SGHTA, CDR2 FQGNSA, per germline. The CDR3 runs to 14 residues. Trimming left V 7 bases short and J 1 base short, with 12 bases between. CDR3 sequence: CASTTYLRTDTQYF. In DNA form, the CDR3 reads TGTGCCAGCACAACCTACCTCCGCACAGATACGCAGTATTTT.

This clonotype came up many times. This rearrangement joins TRBV6-2 or TRBV6-3 to TRBJ2-1, with TRBD2 identical over 10 bases. Germline CDR1 is MNHEY and CDR2 is SVGEGT. The CDR3 has 17 amino acids. V lost 4 bases and J lost 0; bases outside the gene matches: 6. In DNA, the CDR3 is TGTGCCAGCAGTTCCCAACTAGCGGGGAGCTCCTACAATGAGCAGTTCTTC. It yields the protein CASSSQLAGSSYNEQFF.

This clonotype has more than one count but fewer than ten. The V and J genes are TRBV6-2 or TRBV6-3 and TRBJ1-6; 9 positions match TRBD1. Germline CDR1 MNHEY, CDR2 SVGEGT. With V trimmed by 6 bases and J by 10 bases, 10 bases remained unmatched. This CDR3 is built from 15 residues. This CDR3 is CASRPRTGVGSPLHF. CDR3 DNA sequence: TGTGCCAGCAGACCCCGGACAGGGGTTGGCTCACCCCTCCACTTT.